Presented here are 2 T cell receptor beta chains from one specimen sequenced in a study of T cell responses to AZD1222 COVID-19 vaccine. Assay used: immunoSEQ multiplex PCR; TCRdb lists only in-frame clones, some missing. The table includes approximately 100,000 clones, roughly 87% detected once. The material was peripheral blood, obtained 28 days after the second AZD1222 dose. These receptors came from an adult who received the AZD1222 COVID-19 vaccine.

V is TRBV19 and J is TRBJ2-3; 8 nucleotides align to TRBD2. With 5 bases clipped from V and 0 bases from J, the junction kept 7 bases outside the gene matches. This CDR3 is 16 amino acids long. Germline CDR1 is LNHDA and CDR2 is SQIVND (reference sequence). CDR3 sequence: CASSPSQRGSTDTQYF. The CDR3 bases are TGTGCCAGTAGTCCGTCCCAGCGGGGGAGCACAGATACGCAGTATTTT.

This clone showed up just a few times. The gene calls are TRBV6-2 or TRBV6-3 and TRBJ2-3, with 9 bases that match TRBD1. Germline-derived CDR1 and CDR2 are MNHEY and SVGEGT. This CDR3 spans 16 amino acids. Unmatched junction bases numbered 6, after V lost 0 bases and J lost 5 bases. CDR3 region: CASSYSPGQGKDTQYF. CDR3 bases: TGTGCCAGCAGTTACTCTCCGGGACAGGGCAAAGATACGCAGTATTTT.